One and the same sample provided the 17 T cell receptor beta chains below, sequenced in a study of blood T cell repertoires in COVID-19. Clones were read by immunoSEQ multiplex PCR, and TCRdb kept only the in-frame ones, dropping some. The table has roughly 150,000 clones, around 90% seen once. The sample consisted of peripheral blood. The receptors come from an elderly woman with COVID-19, enrolled during active disease.

This chain links TRBV29-1 with TRBJ1-5; D gene uncertain. Trimming took off 0 bases at V and 0 bases at J, with 6 bases between the two ends. Germline CDR1 is SQVTM and CDR2 is ANQGSEA. The CDR3 length is 14 residues. CDR3 protein: CSVEDRDSNQPQHF. DNA of the CDR3: TGCAGCGTTGAAGATCGGGATAGCAATCAGCCCCAGCATTTT. The full variable domain, its missing parts supplied by reference TRBV29-1 and TRBJ1-5, is SAVISQKPSRDICQRGTSLTIQCQVDSQVTMMFWYRQQPGQSLTLIATANQGSEATYESGFVIDKFPISRPNLTFSTLTVSNMSPEDSSIYLCSVEDRDSNQPQHFGDGTRLSIL.

The V and J genes are TRBV6-2 or TRBV6-3 and TRBJ2-2, with D possibly being TRBD2 (6 bases). Germline CDR1 reads MNHEY; CDR2 reads SVGEGT. The germline V and J ends were trimmed by 6 bases and 6 bases, with 23 bases remaining between them. This CDR3 contains 17 residues. CDR3 bases: TGTGCCAGCAGCCTGGGCGGGGAGTGGGGAAGAGCCGGGGAGCTGTTTTTT. Protein: CASSLGGEWGRAGELFF.

The chain's CDR3 is CASSPGLDQPQHF. In nucleotides, the CDR3 is TGTGCCAGCAGTCCAGGGTTAGATCAGCCCCAGCATTTT. The chain links TRBV6-4 to TRBJ1-5; tentatively, D is TRBD1 (5 bases). CDR1 MRHNA and CDR2 SNTAGT come from the germline V gene. V was clipped by 5 bases and J by 5 bases, with 10 bases between them. The CDR3 contains 13 residues.

The gene calls are TRBV10-3 and TRBJ1-2, with D maybe TRBD1 (6 bases). The CDR3 has 14 residues. Germline V gene lookup returns CDR1 ENHRY and CDR2 SYGVKD. V was shortened by 6 bases and J by 0 bases, with 11 bases between the two germline ends. The CDR3: CAISGGTSNYGYTF. The CDR3 region has the DNA TGTGCCATCAGCGGGGGGACATCTAACTATGGCTACACCTTC.

V usage is TRBV27 and J usage is TRBJ2-3; TRBD2 agrees at 11 bases. The CDR3 sequence is 16 residues long. Germline loops: CDR1 MNHEY, CDR2 SMNVEV (reference sequence). V dropped 7 bases and J dropped 5; count of bases not matched to a gene: 11. DNA for the CDR3: TGTGCCAGCAACCCTCTACTAGCGGGGGTGGTAGATACGCAGTATTTT. Its protein is CASNPLLAGVVDTQYF.

This clone was seen just once. V usage is TRBV3-1 (or the pseudogene TRBV3-2) and J usage is TRBJ2-1; D ambiguous. Per the germline V gene, CDR1 is LGHDT and CDR2 is YNNKEL (reference sequence). The V end lost 7 bases, the J end lost 5 bases, and 6 bases lay between the germline ends. This CDR3 spans 11 amino acids. For the CDR3, the DNA is TGTGCCAGCAAAGGAGACAATGAGCAGTTCTTC. Its protein is CASKGDNEQFF.

The rearrangement uses TRBV5-5 and TRBJ2-1; 9 nucleotides line up with TRBD2. Germline loops: CDR1 SGHKS, CDR2 YYEKEE (reference sequence). The V segment lost 4 bases and the J segment 6 bases; nucleotides outside the gene matches: 8. The CDR3 has 15 residues. CDR3 region: CASSLSGRESNEQFF. The CDR3 bases are TGTGCCAGCAGCCTTAGCGGGAGAGAGAGCAATGAGCAGTTCTTC. Filled out from reference TRBV5-5 and TRBJ2-1, the complete variable domain reads DAGVTQSPTHLIKTRGQQVTLRCSPISGHKSVSWYQQVLGQGPQFIFQYYEKEERGRGNFPDRFSARQFPNYSSELNVNALLLGDSALYLCASSLSGRESNEQFFGPGTRLTVL.

This chain links TRBV10-3 with TRBJ1-2; unclear D gene. CDR3 length: 14 amino acids. Germline V CDR1 and CDR2: ENHRY, SYGVKD. The V and J ends lost 0 bases and 2 bases respectively, with 7 bases between them. For the CDR3, the DNA is TGTGCCATCAGTGAGTCGAGGGCCAACTATGGCTACACCTTC. It specifies CAISESRANYGYTF.

The CDR3 nucleotides are TGTGCCACCAGTGAACGGGTAGGGAGAGATAGCAATCAGCCCCAGCATTTT. Translated: CATSERVGRDSNQPQHF. This rearrangement joins TRBV24-1 to TRBJ1-5; no firm D call. The CDR3 extends over 17 amino acids. CDR1 and CDR2 (germline): KGHDR, SFDVKD. V shed 4 bases and J shed 0 bases, with 15 bases lying between them.

The chain joins TRBV5-5 to TRBJ2-1, with TRBD2 identical over 9 bases. CDR1 SGHKS and CDR2 YYEKEE come from the germline V gene (reference sequence). The junction had 15 bases not matched to a gene; V was cut back by 4 bases and J by 4 bases. This CDR3 is 18 amino acids long. CDR3 in DNA: TGTGCCAGCAGCAAACTAGCGGGCGGGGCCCTGGGGTACAATGAGCAGTTCTTC. Translation gives CASSKLAGGALGYNEQFF.

The chain employs TRBV7-2 and TRBJ2-3, with 10 bases aligning to TRBD1. V was pared by 8 bases and J by 4 bases, with 9 bases of the junction left unmatched. The CDR3 totals 15 residues. Germline CDR1 SGHTA, CDR2 FQGNSA. CDR3 in amino acids: CASDGRGTGADTQYF. DNA for the CDR3: TGTGCCAGCGATGGTCGCGGGACAGGGGCAGATACGCAGTATTTT.

This clone was observed a handful of times. The V and J genes are TRBV11-2 and TRBJ2-5; 12 bases fit TRBD2. The CDR3 covers 18 residues. Germline V lookup: CDR1 SGHAT, CDR2 FQNNGV. J gave up 5 bases and V 5 bases, and 15 bases lay outside the gene matches. The CDR3 DNA reads as TGTGCCAGCAGCCCGAGTAGGCTAGCGGGAGGGGGCGGGGAGACCCAGTACTTC. It codes for CASSPSRLAGGGGETQYF. Variable domain in full (rest from reference TRBV11-2 and TRBJ2-5): EAGVAQSPRYKIIEKRQSVAFWCNPISGHATLYWYQQILGQGPKLLIQFQNNGVVDDSQLPKDRFSAERLKGVDSTLKIQPAKLEDSAVYLCASSPSRLAGGGGETQYFGPGTRLLVL.

The chain is built from TRBV14 and TRBJ1-4; TRBD1 matches 8 bases. Germline V gene data show CDR1 as SGHDN and CDR2 as FVKESK. Unmatched junction bases numbered 6, after V lost 2 bases and J lost 7 bases. This CDR3 is 15 amino acids long. CDR3 sequence: CASSQSTGAFEKLFF. In nucleotides, the CDR3 is TGTGCCAGCAGCCAATCGACAGGGGCCTTTGAAAAACTGTTTTTT.

This chain uses TRBV6-5 with TRBJ1-5; D possibly corresponds to TRBD1 (5 bases). Germline V gene sequence: CDR1 MNHEY, CDR2 SVGAGI. The CDR3 is 14 amino acids. V gave up 5 bases and J gave up 4 bases, with 12 bases separating them. CDR3 in amino acids: CASSPPGGNQPQHF. CDR3 in DNA: TGTGCCAGCAGTCCCCCGGGGGGGAATCAGCCCCAGCATTTT.

Only one count was recorded for this clone. V is TRBV19 and J is TRBJ2-3; 11 nucleotides line up with TRBD2. Germline CDR1 LNHDA, CDR2 SQIVND (reference sequence). V shed 1 base and J 0 bases; nucleotides not matched to a gene: 6. This CDR3 is built from 18 residues. The DNA for the CDR3 is TGTGCCAGTAGTATAGGGACTAGCGGGCACCTTAGCACAGATACGCAGTATTTT. This sequence encodes CASSIGTSGHLSTDTQYF. Together with reference TRBV19 and TRBJ2-3, the CDR3 gives the full variable domain: DGGITQSPKYLFRKEGQNVTLSCEQNLNHDAMYWYRQDPGQGLRLIYYSQIVNDFQKGDIAEGYSVSREKKESFPLTVTSAQKNPTAFYLCASSIGTSGHLSTDTQYFGPGTRLTVL.

V usage is TRBV5-4 and J usage is TRBJ2-7, with TRBD2 identical over 7 bases. The germline gives CDR1 SGHNT, CDR2 YYREEE (reference sequence). This CDR3 has 12 amino acids. The J segment lost 4 bases and the V segment lost 7 bases, leaving 5 bases of the junction unmatched. CDR3 sequence reads: CASGLGTYEQYF. CDR3 in DNA: TGTGCCAGCGGACTAGGCACTTACGAGCAGTACTTC. Combining the CDR3 with reference TRBV5-4 and TRBJ2-7 gives the whole variable domain ETGVTQSPTHLIKTRGQQVTLRCSSQSGHNTVSWYQQALGQGPQFIFQYYREEENGRGNFPPRFSGLQFPNYSSELNVNALELDDSALYLCASGLGTYEQYFGPGTRLTVT.

This clone was recorded only once. The chain employs TRBV7-3 and TRBJ2-3, with 7 bases identical to TRBD1. The V gene's germline CDR1 is SGHTA and CDR2 FQGTGA. V dropped 1 base and J dropped 5; count of bases not matched to a gene: 3. CDR3 length: 14 amino acids. The CDR3 sequence is CASSLNRGKDTQYF. CDR3 coding DNA: TGTGCCAGCAGCTTAAACAGGGGAAAAGATACGCAGTATTTT.